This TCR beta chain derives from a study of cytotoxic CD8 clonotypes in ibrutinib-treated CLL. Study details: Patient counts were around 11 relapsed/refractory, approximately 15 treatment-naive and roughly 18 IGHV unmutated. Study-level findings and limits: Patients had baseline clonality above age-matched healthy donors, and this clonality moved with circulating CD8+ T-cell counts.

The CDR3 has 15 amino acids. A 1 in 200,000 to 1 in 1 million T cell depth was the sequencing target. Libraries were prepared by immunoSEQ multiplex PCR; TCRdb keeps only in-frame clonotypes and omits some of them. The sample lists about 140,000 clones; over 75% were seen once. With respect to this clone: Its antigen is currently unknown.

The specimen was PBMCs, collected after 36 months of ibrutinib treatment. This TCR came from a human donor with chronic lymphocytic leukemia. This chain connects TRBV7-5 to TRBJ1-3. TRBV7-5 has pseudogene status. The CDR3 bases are TGTGCCAGAAGCTTACCTGCGCAAGGTGGAAACACCATATATTTT. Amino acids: CARSLPAQGGNTIYF.